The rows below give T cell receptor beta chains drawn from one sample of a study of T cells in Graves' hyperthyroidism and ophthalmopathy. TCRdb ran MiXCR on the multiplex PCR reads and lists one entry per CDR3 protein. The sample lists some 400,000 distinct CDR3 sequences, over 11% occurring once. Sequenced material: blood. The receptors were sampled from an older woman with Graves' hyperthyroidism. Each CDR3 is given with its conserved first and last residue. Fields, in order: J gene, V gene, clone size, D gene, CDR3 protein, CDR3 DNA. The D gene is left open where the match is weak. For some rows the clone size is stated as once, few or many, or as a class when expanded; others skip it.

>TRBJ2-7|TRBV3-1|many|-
CASSPSEPYEQYF
TGTGCCAGCAGCCCCTCCGAGCCCTACGAGCAGTACTTC
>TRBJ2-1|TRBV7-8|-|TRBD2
CASSFNSGSAGYNEQFF
TGTGCCAGCAGCTTTAATAGCGGGAGCGCAGGCTACAATGAGCAGTTCTTC
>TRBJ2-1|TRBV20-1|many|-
CSAPDTSISYNEQFF
TGCAGTGCTCCTGACACTAGCATCTCCTACAATGAGCAGTTCTTC
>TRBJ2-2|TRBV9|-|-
CASSSSTANTGELFF
TGTGCCAGCAGCTCTTCGACAGCTAACACCGGGGAGCTGTTTTTT
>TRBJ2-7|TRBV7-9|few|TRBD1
CASSLSGQAPHEQYF
TGTGCCAGCAGCTTATCGGGACAGGCACCTCATGAGCAGTACTTC
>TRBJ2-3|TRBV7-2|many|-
CASSSRWDDTQYF
TGTGCCAGCAGCTCCCGCTGGGACGATACGCAGTATTTT
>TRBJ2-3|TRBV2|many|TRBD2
CASQRDTDTQYF
TGTGCCAGCCAGCGGGACACAGATACGCAGTATTTT
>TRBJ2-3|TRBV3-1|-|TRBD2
CASSQAEGLAGGSSRTDTQYF
TGTGCCAGCAGCCAAGCCGAAGGACTAGCGGGAGGATCTTCTAGGACAGATACGCAGTATTTT
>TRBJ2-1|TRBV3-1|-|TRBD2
CASSQDRASGTDNEQFF
TGTGCCAGCAGCCAAGATAGGGCTAGCGGGACTGACAATGAGCAGTTCTTC
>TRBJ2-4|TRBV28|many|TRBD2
CASSPIIPGGDIQYF
TGTGCCAGCAGCCCGATAATCCCGGGGGGGGACATTCAGTACTTC
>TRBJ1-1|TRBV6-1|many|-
CASSPGTLNTEAFF
TGTGCCAGCTCACCCGGGACACTGAACACTGAAGCTTTCTTT
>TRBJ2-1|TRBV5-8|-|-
CASSPARLYNEQFF
TGTGCCAGCAGCCCCGCCCGGCTATACAATGAGCAGTTCTTC
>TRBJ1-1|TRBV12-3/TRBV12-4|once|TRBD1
CASSLPGQGGTEAFF
TGTGCCAGCAGTTTACCCGGACAGGGGGGCACTGAAGCTTTCTTT
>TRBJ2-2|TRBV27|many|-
CASSYVGSGELFF
TGTGCCAGCAGTTATGTGGGAAGCGGGGAGCTGTTTTTT
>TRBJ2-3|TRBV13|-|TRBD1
CASSLARTGALSSTDTQYF
TGTGCCAGCAGCTTAGCAAGGACAGGGGCCCTTTCCAGCACAGATACGCAGTATTTT
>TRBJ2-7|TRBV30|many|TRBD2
CAWRDRTRDSYEQYF
TGTGCCTGGAGAGACCGGACTAGGGACTCCTACGAGCAGTACTTC
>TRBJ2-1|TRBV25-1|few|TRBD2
CASGGASGRGEQFF
TGTGCCAGCGGTGGGGCTAGCGGGAGGGGTGAGCAGTTCTTC
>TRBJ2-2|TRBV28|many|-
CASSRGQNTGELFF
TGTGCCAGCAGTCGTGGACAGAACACCGGGGAGCTGTTTTTT
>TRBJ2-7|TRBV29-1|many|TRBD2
CSVAEPGLALEQYF
TGCAGCGTCGCCGAACCGGGACTAGCGCTTGAGCAGTACTTC
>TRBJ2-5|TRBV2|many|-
CASHSADARGETQYF
TGTGCCAGCCATTCGGCCGACGCGCGGGGTGAGACCCAGTACTTC
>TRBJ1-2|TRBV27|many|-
CASGVSRAPNYGYTF
TGTGCCAGCGGTGTTAGCAGGGCACCTAACTATGGCTACACCTTC
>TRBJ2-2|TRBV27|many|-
CASSLFPNTGELFF
TGTGCCAGCAGTTTATTTCCGAACACCGGGGAGCTGTTTTTT
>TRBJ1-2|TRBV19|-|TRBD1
CASRTWTGSYGYTF
TGTGCCAGTAGGACCTGGACAGGTTCCTATGGCTACACCTTC
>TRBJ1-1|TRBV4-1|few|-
CASSQAGLRTEAFF
TGCGCCAGCAGCCAAGCAGGGCTTCGCACTGAAGCTTTCTTT
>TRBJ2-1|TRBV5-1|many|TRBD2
CASTSLAGGEFGQFF
TGCGCCAGCACCTCTCTAGCGGGAGGGGAATTTGGGCAGTTCTTC
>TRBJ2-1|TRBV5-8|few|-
CASSLGDTSYNEQFF
TGTGCCAGCAGCTTAGGGGACACCTCCTACAATGAGCAGTTCTTC
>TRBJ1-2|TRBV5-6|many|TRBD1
CASSIGHRGIAYGYTF
TGTGCCAGCAGCATTGGGCACAGGGGTATTGCCTATGGCTACACCTTC
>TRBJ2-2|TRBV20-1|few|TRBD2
CSARRLAGVTGELFF
TGCAGTGCTAGGAGACTAGCGGGAGTTACCGGGGAGCTGTTTTTT
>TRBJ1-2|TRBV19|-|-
CASSMSRGLSYGYTF
TGTGCCAGTAGTATGAGCAGGGGACTTTCTTATGGCTACACCTTC
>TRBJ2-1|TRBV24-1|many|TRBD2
CATSDLRTPGLADNEQFF
TGTGCCACCAGTGATTTGCGCACCCCGGGACTAGCAGACAATGAGCAGTTCTTC
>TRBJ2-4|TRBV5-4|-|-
CASSSGQNIQYF
TGTGCCAGCAGCTCGGGGCAAAACATTCAGTACTTC